This record concerns one T cell receptor (beta chain) sequence. The data originate from a study of blood T cell repertoires in COVID-19. In the source study's methods: Reference gene primer amplification gave estimated nucleated cell counts. Profiled with immunoSEQ multiplex PCR; TCRdb holds only in-frame clones, not every one. V and J calls and clone size are those listed in that table; D and trimming were worked out from the DNA. The table has 250,000 to 350,000 clones, approximately 90% seen once. V was pared by 5 bases and J by 7 bases, with 9 bases of the junction left unmatched. Germline loops: CDR1 LGHNA, CDR2 YNFKEQ. The CDR3 has 14 residues.

Sequenced sample: peripheral blood. This TCR was recovered from a woman between 50 and 59 years old with active or convalescent COVID-19. V usage is TRBV4-2 and J usage is TRBJ2-7; 9 nucleotides align to TRBD2. Here the CDR3 DNA reads TGTGCCAGCAGCTCATCCGGGACTAGCCGTGAGCAGTACTTC. Amino acid sequence: CASSSSGTSREQYF.